Listed below are T cell receptor beta chains from one sample, sequenced in a study of T cells in Graves' hyperthyroidism and ophthalmopathy. TCRdb called the multiplex PCR reads again in MiXCR, with one record for every CDR3 protein. The profile shows about 420,000 distinct CDR3 sequences, more than 15% of them singletons. Sequenced: blood. The receptors shown here come from a woman between 18 and 29 years old with Graves' hyperthyroidism. The CDR3 runs from the conserved cysteine through the conserved F or W. Each record gives: CDR3 DNA, CDR3 protein, clone size, D gene, V gene, J gene. A D gene is named only where the DNA matches it firmly. Clone size is shown for a subset of rows, as once, few, many or a class of expanded clone.

DNA: TGTGCCACCAGCAGAGTACTGAGTGAGCAGTTCTTC; CDR3: CATSRVLSEQFF; size: many; D: -; V: TRBV15; J: TRBJ2-1
DNA: TGTGCCAGCAGCCACGTGGGGGCCACCGGGGAGCTGTTTTTT; CDR3: CASSHVGATGELFF; size: -; D: -; V: TRBV27; J: TRBJ2-2
DNA: TGTGCCAGCAGCCAAGATAGGGGACTAGACTACGAGCAGTACTTC; CDR3: CASSQDRGLDYEQYF; size: -; D: TRBD2; V: TRBV3-1; J: TRBJ2-7
DNA: TGTGCCAGCAGCTCCTCTAGCGGGAAGGTTAGCACAGATACGCAGTATTTT; CDR3: CASSSSSGKVSTDTQYF; size: -; D: TRBD2; V: TRBV7-3; J: TRBJ2-3
DNA: TGTGCCAGCAGTTACTCTGGGCAGACCGATAACTATGGCTACACCTTC; CDR3: CASSYSGQTDNYGYTF; size: few; D: -; V: TRBV6-6; J: TRBJ1-2
DNA: TGCGCCAGCAGCTTGGAAACAGGGGGCGCGAAAGTAAAGCAGCCCCAGCATTTT; CDR3: CASSLETGGAKVKQPQHF; size: few; D: TRBD1; V: TRBV5-1; J: TRBJ1-5
DNA: TGTGCCAGTACCCTTCTGGCAGGGAATGAGCAGTTCTTC; CDR3: CASTLLAGNEQFF; size: many; D: -; V: TRBV7-3; J: TRBJ2-1
DNA: TGCAGTGTTTGGACGGGACACAAGGACTACGAGCAGTACTTC; CDR3: CSVWTGHKDYEQYF; size: few; D: -; V: TRBV20-1; J: TRBJ2-7
DNA: TGTGCCAGCAGCTCACAAGGACTAGCGGGCGCAGATACGCAGTATTTT; CDR3: CASSSQGLAGADTQYF; size: many; D: TRBD2; V: TRBV7-2; J: TRBJ2-3
DNA: TGCAGTGCTAGGAGGGCAGGGCAGAACACTGAAGCTTTCTTT; CDR3: CSARRAGQNTEAFF; size: many; D: -; V: TRBV20-1; J: TRBJ1-1
DNA: TGTGCCAGCAGCCAAGCTATGGCCCCGTACAATGAGCAGTTCTTC; CDR3: CASSQAMAPYNEQFF; size: once; D: -; V: TRBV7-3; J: TRBJ2-1
DNA: TGTGCCAGCTCACCAACAGCTCTTAACTATGGCTACACCTTC; CDR3: CASSPTALNYGYTF; size: many; D: -; V: TRBV18; J: TRBJ1-2
DNA: TGTGCCAGCCTTATCTGGGGTACCTACAATGAGCAGTTCTTC; CDR3: CASLIWGTYNEQFF; size: many; D: -; V: TRBV6-1; J: TRBJ2-1
DNA: TGCGCCAGCAGCGGTACTACAGGGGCGGGCACCGGGGAGCTGTTTTTT; CDR3: CASSGTTGAGTGELFF; size: few; D: TRBD1; V: TRBV5-1; J: TRBJ2-2
DNA: TGTGCCAGTAGTCGTAAGACAGGGTCCTATGGCTACACCTTC; CDR3: CASSRKTGSYGYTF; size: few; D: TRBD1; V: TRBV19; J: TRBJ1-2